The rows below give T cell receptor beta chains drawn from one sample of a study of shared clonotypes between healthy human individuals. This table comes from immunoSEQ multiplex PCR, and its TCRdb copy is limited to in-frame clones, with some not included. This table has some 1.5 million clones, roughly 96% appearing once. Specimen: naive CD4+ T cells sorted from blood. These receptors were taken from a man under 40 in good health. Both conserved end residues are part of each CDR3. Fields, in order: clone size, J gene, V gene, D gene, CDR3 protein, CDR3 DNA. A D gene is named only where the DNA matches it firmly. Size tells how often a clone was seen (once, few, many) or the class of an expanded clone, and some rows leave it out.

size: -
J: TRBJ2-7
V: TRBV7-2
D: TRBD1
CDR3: CASSKPWTGLLYEQYF
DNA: TGTGCCAGCAGCAAACCTTGGACAGGGCTTCTCTACGAGCAGTACTTC

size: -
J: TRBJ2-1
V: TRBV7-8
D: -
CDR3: CASSLAFSQRPPVNEQFF
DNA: TGTGCCAGCAGCTTAGCGTTTTCCCAGAGGCCCCCAGTCAATGAGCAGTTCTTC

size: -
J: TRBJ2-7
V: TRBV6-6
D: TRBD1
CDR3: CASSYSGTGNYEQYF
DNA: TGTGCCAGCAGTTACTCGGGGACAGGGAACTACGAGCAGTACTTC

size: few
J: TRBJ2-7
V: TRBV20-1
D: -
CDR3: CSAGAYEQYF
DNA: TGCAGTGCTGGAGCCTACGAGCAGTACTTC

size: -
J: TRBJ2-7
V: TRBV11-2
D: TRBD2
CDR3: CASSLVAGGFYEQYF
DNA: TGTGCCAGCAGCTTAGTTGCGGGGGGCTTCTACGAGCAGTACTTC

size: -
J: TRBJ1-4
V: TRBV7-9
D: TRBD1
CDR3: CASSTDRGNEKLFF
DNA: TGTGCCAGCAGCACGGACAGGGGGAATGAAAAACTGTTTTTT

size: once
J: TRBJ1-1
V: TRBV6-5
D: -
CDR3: CASSPFGASTEAFF
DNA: TGTGCCAGCAGTCCATTCGGCGCAAGCACTGAAGCTTTCTTT

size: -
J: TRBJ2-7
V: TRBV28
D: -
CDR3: CASSLTGPYEQYF
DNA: TGTGCCAGCAGTTTAACCGGGCCTTACGAGCAGTACTTC

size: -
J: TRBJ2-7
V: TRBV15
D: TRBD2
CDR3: CATSRDRGTSGEQYF
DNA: TGTGCCACCAGCAGAGATCGCGGGACTAGCGGCGAGCAGTACTTC

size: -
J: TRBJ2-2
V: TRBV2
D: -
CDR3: CASSGVRPANTGELFF
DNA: TGTGCCAGCAGTGGAGTCAGGCCGGCGAACACCGGGGAGCTGTTTTTT

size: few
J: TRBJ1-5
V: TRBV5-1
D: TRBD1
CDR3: CASSPGTGGLRQHF
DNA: TGCGCCAGCAGCCCGGGGACAGGAGGGTTGCGCCAGCATTTT

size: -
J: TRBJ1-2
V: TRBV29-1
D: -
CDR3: CSVGDTVYSNYGYTF
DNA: TGCAGCGTTGGGGACACGGTATACAGTAACTATGGCTACACCTTC

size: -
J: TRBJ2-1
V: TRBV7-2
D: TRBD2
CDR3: CASSPGLAGGEQFF
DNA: TGTGCCAGCAGCCCGGGACTAGCGGGAGGGGAGCAGTTCTTC

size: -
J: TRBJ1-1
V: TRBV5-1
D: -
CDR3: CASGPNRGEAFF
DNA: TGCGCCAGCGGGCCAAATAGGGGGGAAGCTTTCTTT

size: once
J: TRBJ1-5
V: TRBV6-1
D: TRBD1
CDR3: CASRDRGLQPQHF
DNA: TGTGCCAGCCGCGACAGGGGATTGCAGCCCCAGCATTTT

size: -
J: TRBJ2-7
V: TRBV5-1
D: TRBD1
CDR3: CASSYRGLEQYF
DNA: TGCGCCAGCAGCTACAGGGGGCTCGAGCAGTACTTC

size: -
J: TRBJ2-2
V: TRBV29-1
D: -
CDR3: CSVGRQTNTGELFF
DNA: TGCAGCGTAGGTAGACAGACTAACACCGGGGAGCTGTTTTTT

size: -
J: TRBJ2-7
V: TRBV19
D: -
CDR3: CASSNLDQGQYF
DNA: TGTGCCAGTAGTAACCTGGACCAGGGGCAGTACTTC

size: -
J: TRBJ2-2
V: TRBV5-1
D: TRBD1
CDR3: CASSPDRGRAGELFF
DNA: TGCGCCAGCAGCCCGGACAGGGGTAGGGCCGGGGAGCTGTTTTTT

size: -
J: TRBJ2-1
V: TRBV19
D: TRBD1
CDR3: CASRPGQKYNEQFF
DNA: TGTGCCAGCAGACCGGGACAGAAATACAATGAGCAGTTCTTC

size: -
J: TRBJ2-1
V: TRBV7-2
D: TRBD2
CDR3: CASSSTSGVPNEQFF
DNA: TGTGCCAGCAGTTCCACTAGCGGGGTTCCCAATGAGCAGTTCTTC

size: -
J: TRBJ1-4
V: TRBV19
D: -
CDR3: CASSRGTYNEKLFF
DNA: TGTGCCAGTAGTCGGGGGACATACAATGAAAAACTGTTTTTT

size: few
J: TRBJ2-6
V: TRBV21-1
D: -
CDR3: CASSKAGRGGVTISGANVLTF
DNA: TGTGCCAGCAGCAAAGCGGGTAGGGGAGGCGTCACAATCTCTGGGGCCAACGTCCTGACTTTC

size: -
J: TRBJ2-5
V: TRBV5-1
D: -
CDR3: CASSLFSISPPETQYF
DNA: TGCGCCAGCAGCCTCTTCAGTATTTCCCCCCCGGAGACCCAGTACTTC

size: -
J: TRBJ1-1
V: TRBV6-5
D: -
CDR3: CASISEGVTEAFF
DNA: TGTGCCAGCATCTCGGAAGGGGTTACTGAAGCTTTCTTT

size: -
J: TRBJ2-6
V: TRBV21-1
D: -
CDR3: CASSKASTGSGANVLTF
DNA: TGTGCCAGCAGCAAAGCGTCGACAGGGTCTGGGGCCAACGTCCTGACTTTC

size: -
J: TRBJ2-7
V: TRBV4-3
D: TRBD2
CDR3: CASSSRGGMSYEQYF
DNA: TGCGCCAGCAGCTCCCGGGGGGGCATGTCCTACGAGCAGTACTTC

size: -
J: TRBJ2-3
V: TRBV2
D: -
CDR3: CAGSGTAPDTQYF
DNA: TGTGCCGGATCAGGGACCGCCCCAGATACGCAGTATTTT

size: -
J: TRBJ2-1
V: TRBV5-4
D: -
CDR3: CASSSLVEQFF
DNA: TGTGCCAGCAGCTCCTTAGTTGAGCAGTTCTTC

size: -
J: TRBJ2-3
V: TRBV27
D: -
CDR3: CASRPLGAASDTQYF
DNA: TGTGCCAGCAGACCACTAGGAGCGGCCTCAGATACGCAGTATTTT

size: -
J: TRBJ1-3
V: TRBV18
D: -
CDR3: CASSPEGGASGNTIYF
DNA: TGTGCCAGCTCACCCGAGGGGGGCGCATCTGGAAACACCATATATTTT

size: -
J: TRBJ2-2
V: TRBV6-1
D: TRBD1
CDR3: CASSKGTVSPGELFF
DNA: TGTGCCAGCAGTAAGGGGACAGTGTCCCCCGGGGAGCTGTTTTTT

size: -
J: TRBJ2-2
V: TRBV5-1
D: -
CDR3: CASSSSRGSTGELFF
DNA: TGCGCCAGCAGCTCGAGTAGGGGTAGCACCGGGGAGCTGTTTTTT

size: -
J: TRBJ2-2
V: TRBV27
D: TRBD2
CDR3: CASSLGLAGTNTGELFF
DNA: TGTGCCAGCAGTTTAGGACTAGCGGGGACGAACACCGGGGAGCTGTTTTTT

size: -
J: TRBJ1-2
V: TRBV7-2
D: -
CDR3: CASSFTGSYGYTF
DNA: TGTGCCAGCAGCTTTACAGGGTCCTATGGCTACACCTTC

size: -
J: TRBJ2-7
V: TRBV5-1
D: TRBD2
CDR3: CASSPLAGSYEQYF
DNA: TGCGCCAGCAGCCCCCTAGCGGGCTCCTACGAGCAGTACTTC